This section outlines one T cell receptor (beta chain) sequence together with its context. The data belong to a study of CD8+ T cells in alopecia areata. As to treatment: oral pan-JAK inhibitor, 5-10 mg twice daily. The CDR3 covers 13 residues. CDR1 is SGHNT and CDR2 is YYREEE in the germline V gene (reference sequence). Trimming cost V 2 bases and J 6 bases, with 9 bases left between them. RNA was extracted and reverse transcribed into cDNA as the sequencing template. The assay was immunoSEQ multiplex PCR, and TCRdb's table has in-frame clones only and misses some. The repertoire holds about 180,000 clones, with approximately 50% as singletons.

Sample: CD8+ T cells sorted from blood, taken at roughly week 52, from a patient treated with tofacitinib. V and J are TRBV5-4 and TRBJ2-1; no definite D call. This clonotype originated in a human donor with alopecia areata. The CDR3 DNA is TGTGCCAGCAGCTTTGGGGAAGGCAATGAGCAGTTCTTC. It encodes CASSFGEGNEQFF.